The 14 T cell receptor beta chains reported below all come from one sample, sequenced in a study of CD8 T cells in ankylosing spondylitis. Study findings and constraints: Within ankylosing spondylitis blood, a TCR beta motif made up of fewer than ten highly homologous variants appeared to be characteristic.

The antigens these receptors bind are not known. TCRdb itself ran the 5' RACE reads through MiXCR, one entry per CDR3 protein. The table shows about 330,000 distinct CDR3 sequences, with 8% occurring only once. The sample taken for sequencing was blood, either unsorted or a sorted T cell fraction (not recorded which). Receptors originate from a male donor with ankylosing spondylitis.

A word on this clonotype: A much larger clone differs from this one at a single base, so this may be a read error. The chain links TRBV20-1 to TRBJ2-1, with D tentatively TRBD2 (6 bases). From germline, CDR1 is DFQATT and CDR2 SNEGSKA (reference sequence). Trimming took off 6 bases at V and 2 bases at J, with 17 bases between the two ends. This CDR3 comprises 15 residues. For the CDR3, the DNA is TGCAGTGCGGACGTAGCGCGGGGCCCCTACAATGAGCAGTTCTTC. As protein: CSADVARGPYNEQFF.

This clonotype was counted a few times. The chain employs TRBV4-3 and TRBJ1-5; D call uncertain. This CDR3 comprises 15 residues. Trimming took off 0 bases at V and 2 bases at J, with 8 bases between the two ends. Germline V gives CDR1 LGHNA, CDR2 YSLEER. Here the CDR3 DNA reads TGCGCCAGCAGCCAAGAAATCGGGCGCAATCAGCCCCAGCATTTT. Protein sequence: CASSQEIGRNQPQHF.

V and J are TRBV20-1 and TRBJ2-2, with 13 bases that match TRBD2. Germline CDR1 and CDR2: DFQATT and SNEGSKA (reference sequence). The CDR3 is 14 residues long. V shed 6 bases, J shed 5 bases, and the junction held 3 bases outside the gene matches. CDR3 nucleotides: TGCAGTGCCCTGGGACTAGCGGGAACCGGGGAGCTGTTTTTT. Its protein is CSALGLAGTGELFF.

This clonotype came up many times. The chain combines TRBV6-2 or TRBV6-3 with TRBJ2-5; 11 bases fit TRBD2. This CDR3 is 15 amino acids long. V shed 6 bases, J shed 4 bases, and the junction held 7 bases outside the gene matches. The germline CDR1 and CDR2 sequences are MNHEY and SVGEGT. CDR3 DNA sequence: TGTGCCAGCAGCCCACTAGCGGGAGTAGGAGAGACCCAGTACTTC. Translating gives CASSPLAGVGETQYF.

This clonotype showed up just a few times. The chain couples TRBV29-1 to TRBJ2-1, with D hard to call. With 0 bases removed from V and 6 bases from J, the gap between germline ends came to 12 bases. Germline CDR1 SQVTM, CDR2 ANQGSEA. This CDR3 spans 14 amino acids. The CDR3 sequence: CSVEDRQVFNEQFF. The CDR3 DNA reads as TGCAGCGTTGAAGATCGTCAGGTTTTCAATGAGCAGTTCTTC.

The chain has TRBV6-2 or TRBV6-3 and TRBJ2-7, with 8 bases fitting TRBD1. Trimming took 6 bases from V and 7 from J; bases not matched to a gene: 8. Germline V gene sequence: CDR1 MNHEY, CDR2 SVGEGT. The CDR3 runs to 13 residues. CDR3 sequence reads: CASRLDRGSEQYF. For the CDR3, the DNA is TGTGCCAGCAGACTAGACAGGGGTTCGGAGCAGTACTTC.

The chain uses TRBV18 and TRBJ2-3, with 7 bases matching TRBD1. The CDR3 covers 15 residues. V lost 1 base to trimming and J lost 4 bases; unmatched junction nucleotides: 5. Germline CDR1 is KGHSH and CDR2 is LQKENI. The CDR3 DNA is TGTGCCAGCTCACCACTACAGGGGTTCCCAGATACGCAGTATTTT. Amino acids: CASSPLQGFPDTQYF.

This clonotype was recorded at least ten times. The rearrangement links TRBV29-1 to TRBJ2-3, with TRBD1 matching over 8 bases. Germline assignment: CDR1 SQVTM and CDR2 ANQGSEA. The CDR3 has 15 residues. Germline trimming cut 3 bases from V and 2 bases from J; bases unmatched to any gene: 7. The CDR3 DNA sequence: TGCAGCGTTGAGGGCGACAGGGGACACACAGATACGCAGTATTTT. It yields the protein CSVEGDRGHTDTQYF.

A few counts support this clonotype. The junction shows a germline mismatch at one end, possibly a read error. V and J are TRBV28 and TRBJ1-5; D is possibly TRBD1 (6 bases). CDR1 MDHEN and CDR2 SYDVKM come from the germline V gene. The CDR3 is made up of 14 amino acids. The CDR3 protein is CASSSRGGNQSQHF. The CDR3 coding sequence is TGTGCCAGCAGTTCCAGGGGTGGCAATCAGTCCCAGCATTTT.

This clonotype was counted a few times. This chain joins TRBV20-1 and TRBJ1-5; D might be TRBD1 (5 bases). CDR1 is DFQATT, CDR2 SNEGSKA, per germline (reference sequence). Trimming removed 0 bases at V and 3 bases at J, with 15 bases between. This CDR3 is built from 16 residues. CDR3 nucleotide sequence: TGCAGTGCTAGAGATCTCCCAGGGAATGACAATCAGCCCCAGCATTTT. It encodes CSARDLPGNDNQPQHF.

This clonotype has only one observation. The CDR3, as DNA: TGTGCCAGCAGCCCGACGGGACTAGGATCCTACAATGAGCAGTTCTTC. Amino acids: CASSPTGLGSYNEQFF. V and J are TRBV6-2 or TRBV6-3 and TRBJ2-1; TRBD2 aligns across 8 bases. The CDR3 is 16 amino acids. The germline gives CDR1 MNHEY, CDR2 SVGEGT. V dropped 6 bases and J dropped 1; count of bases not matched to a gene: 8.

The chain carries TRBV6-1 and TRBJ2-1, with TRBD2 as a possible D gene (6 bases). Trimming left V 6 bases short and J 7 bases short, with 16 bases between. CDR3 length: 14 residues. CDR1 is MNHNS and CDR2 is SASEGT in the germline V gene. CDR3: CASRTSKGPNEQFF. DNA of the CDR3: TGTGCCAGCAGGACTAGTAAGGGCCCAAATGAGCAGTTCTTC.

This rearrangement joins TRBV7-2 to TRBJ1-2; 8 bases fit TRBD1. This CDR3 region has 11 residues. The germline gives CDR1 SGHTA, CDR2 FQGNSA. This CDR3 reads CATGQVYGYTF. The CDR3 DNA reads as TGTGCTACGGGACAGGTCTATGGCTACACCTTC.

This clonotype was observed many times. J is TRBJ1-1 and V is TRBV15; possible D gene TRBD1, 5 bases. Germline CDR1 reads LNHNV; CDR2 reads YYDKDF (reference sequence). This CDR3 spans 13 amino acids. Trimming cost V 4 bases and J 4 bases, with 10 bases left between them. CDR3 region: CATSTTGTTEAFF. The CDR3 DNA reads TGTGCCACCAGCACAACAGGTACCACTGAAGCTTTCTTT.